The subject of this entry is one T cell receptor (beta chain). The antigen is not known. The data derive from a study of blood T cells in healthy people across ages. General study results and limits: Age advanced and TCR beta diversity per million T cells fell, roughly linearly.

Primers used in a second PCR of roughly 7 to 12 cycles were a sample-barcoded 5' primer and a J-beta primer mix. Each CDR3 protein gets one entry after TCRdb re-called the 5' RACE reads with MiXCR. The sample lists about 1.6 million distinct CDR3 sequences; roughly 32% were seen once. The CDR3 length is 13 residues. CDR1 and CDR2 from the germline V gene are SQVTM and ANQGSEA. V was clipped by 7 bases and J by 1 base; unmatched bases: 7. Sequencing was carried out using blood. The origin of this receptor is a woman aged 25-40 years in good health. The J gene is TRBJ2-7, the V gene TRBV29-1, with 7 positions matching TRBD1. CDR3 bases: TGCAGCGCTGGTAGACAGGGATCCTACGAGCAGTACTTC. Encoded protein: CSAGRQGSYEQYF.